Sequencing of this T cell receptor (beta chain) was carried out in a study of blood T cell repertoires in COVID-19. Study details: T cells, B-cell-depleted T cells, or PBMCs provided the cDNA or gDNA that served as material.

Method: immunoSEQ multiplex PCR; TCRdb's copy keeps in-frame clones and lacks some. The data contain some 320,000 clones, over 85% of them singletons. The V segment lost 2 bases and the J segment 0 bases; nucleotides outside the gene matches: 0. Germline assignment: CDR1 SEHNR and CDR2 FQNEAQ (reference sequence). There are 14 residues in the CDR3. In regard to this clone: Other nucleotide sequences from this sample produce the same CDR3.

Sample: PBMCs or T cells enriched from blood (not recorded which). The rearrangement uses TRBV7-9 and TRBJ1-2; 7 bases agree with TRBD1. This receptor was obtained from a man between 60 and 70 years old who had recovered from COVID-19. Here the CDR3 reads CASSLTGANYGYTF. CDR3 in DNA: TGTGCCAGCAGCTTAACAGGGGCTAACTATGGCTACACCTTC.